This T cell receptor (beta chain) was observed in a study of T cells in Graves' hyperthyroidism and ophthalmopathy. The CDR3 is 13 amino acids. V trimming: 6 bases; J trimming: 3 bases; junction bases outside the gene matches: 3. Study-wide results and caveats: Blood also showed most of the thyroid clonotypes that were expanded above 0.001.

Concerning this clonotype itself: Its antigen remains unidentified.

Authors of the study amplified TCR beta CDR3 regions from RNA transcripts. HTBI primers were used for first-round RT-PCR of the TCR CDR3. TCRdb redid the calling of the multiplex PCR reads with MiXCR, one entry per CDR3 protein. Found here are 400,000 or so distinct CDR3 sequences, over 12% of them singletons; the top ten hold approximately 19%. The TCR sequence derives from a woman between 55 and 75 years old with Graves' ophthalmopathy. The sequencing sample was made of blood. The chain is built from TRBV12-3 or TRBV12-4 and TRBJ1-1; 8 nucleotides align to TRBD1. The CDR3 DNA follows: TGTGCCAGCAGATCGACAGGGGACACTGAAGCTTTCTTT. Translated, it gives CASRSTGDTEAFF.